This T cell receptor (beta chain) originates from a study of breast tumors, draining lymph nodes, adjacent tissues. Regarding the study as a whole: Data only fit, rather than demonstrated, lymph node origin of most tumor T cells. Tumor repertoires ranked between lymph nodes and nontumor tissue in diversity, with V and J gene preferences.

The germline V gene has CDR1 ENHRY and CDR2 SYGVKD. V was pared by 10 bases and J by 2 bases, with 11 bases between. The CDR3 is 12 residues long. TCRdb recomputed calls from the multiplex PCR reads with MiXCR, one row per CDR3 protein. Of some 85,000 distinct CDR3 sequences listed, approximately 30% were seen once; the top ten hold over 6.5%. Breast cancer patients provided tissue from their axillary draining lymph nodes. This clonotype has at least ten counts. Antigen: not known. The TCR originated in a female donor with breast cancer. Some clones in this sample may be carry-over from other donors' samples. Sequencing was carried out using axillary lymph node tissue. The genes are TRBV10-3 and TRBJ2-5, with D perhaps TRBD1 (6 bases). CDR3 sequence reads: CATKGEQETQYF. CDR3 bases: TGTGCCACCAAGGGGGAACAAGAGACCCAGTACTTC.